The present T cell receptor (beta chain) was sequenced within a study of blood T cells in healthy people across ages. Study in general: When template switching was applied, about one barcoded beta molecule was captured per two T cells.

Notes on the study in general: Higher diversity, along with more naive CD4+ cells, distinguished long-lived donors from aged donors.

Ten or more counts support this clonotype. Its antigen is not identified. Primers used in a second PCR of about 6 to 11 cycles were a sample-barcoded 5' primer and a J-beta primer mix. Each cDNA molecule, via a template-switch adaptor with 12 random nucleotides, was tagged. A single record per CDR3 protein comes from TCRdb applying MiXCR to the 5' RACE reads. The sample holds roughly 650,000 distinct CDR3 sequences, 32% seen once. Per-sample PBMC isolation yielded at least 6.5 million cells. The CDR3 covers 14 residues. Trimming took 6 bases from V and 1 from J, leaving 15 bases between them. Germline-derived CDR1 and CDR2 are DFQATT and SNEGSKA (reference sequence).

Source material: blood. The clonotype was recovered from a woman of 80 years or more in good health. The chain has TRBV20-1 and TRBJ1-1, with D hard to call. For the CDR3, the DNA is TGCAGTGCCGTAGGTCCGGCAAGGAACACTGAAGCTTTCTTT. Protein: CSAVGPARNTEAFF.